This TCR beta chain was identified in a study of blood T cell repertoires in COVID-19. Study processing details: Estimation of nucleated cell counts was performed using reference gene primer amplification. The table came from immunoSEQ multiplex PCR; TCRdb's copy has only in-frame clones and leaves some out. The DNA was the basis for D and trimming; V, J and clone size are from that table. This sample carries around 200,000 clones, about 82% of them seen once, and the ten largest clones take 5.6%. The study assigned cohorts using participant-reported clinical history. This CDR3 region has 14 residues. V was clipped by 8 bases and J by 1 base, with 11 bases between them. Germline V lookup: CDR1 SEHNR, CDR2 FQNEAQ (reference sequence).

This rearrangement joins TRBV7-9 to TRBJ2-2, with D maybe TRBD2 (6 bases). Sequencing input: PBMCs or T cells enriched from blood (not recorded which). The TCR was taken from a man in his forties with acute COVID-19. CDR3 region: CASRRGVNTGELFF. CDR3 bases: TGTGCCAGCCGCCGCGGGGTGAACACCGGGGAGCTGTTTTTT.